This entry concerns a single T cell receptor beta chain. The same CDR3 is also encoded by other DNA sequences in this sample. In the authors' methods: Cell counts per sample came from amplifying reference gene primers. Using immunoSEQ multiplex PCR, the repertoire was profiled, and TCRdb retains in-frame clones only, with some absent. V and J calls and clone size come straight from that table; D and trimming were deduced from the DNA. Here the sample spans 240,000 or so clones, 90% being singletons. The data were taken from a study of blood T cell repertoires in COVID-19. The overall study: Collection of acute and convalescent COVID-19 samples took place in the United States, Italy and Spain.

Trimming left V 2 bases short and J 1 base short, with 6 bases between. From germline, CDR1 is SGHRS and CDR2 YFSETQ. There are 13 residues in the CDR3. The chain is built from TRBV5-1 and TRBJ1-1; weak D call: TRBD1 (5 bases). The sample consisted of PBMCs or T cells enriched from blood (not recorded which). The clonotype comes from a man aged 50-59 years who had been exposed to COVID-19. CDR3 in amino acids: CASSFDRNTEAFF. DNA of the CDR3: TGCGCCAGCAGCTTCGACAGGAACACTGAAGCTTTCTTT.